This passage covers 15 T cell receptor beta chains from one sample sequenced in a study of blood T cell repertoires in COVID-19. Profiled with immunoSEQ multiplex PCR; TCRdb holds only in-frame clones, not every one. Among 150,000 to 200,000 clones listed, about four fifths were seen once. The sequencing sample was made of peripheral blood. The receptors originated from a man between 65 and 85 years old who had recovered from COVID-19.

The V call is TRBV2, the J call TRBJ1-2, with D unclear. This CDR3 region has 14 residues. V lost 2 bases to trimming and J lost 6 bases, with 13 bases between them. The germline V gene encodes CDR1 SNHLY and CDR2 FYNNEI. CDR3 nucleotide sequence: TGTGCCAGCAGTGAAATGACTCCTGCCGATGGCTACACCTTC. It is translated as CASSEMTPADGYTF.

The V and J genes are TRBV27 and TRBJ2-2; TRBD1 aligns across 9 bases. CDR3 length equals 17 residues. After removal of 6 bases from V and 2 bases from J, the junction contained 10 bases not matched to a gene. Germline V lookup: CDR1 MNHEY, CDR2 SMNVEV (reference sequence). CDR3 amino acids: CASSYGTGSLNTGELFF. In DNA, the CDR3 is TGTGCCAGCAGCTACGGGACAGGGAGTCTTAACACCGGGGAGCTGTTTTTT.

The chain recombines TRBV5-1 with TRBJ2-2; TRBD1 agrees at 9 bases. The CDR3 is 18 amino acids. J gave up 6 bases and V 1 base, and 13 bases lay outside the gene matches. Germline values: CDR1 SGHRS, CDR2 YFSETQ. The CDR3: CASSLLGQGGNWAGELFF. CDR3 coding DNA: TGCGCCAGCAGCTTGTTGGGACAGGGAGGCAATTGGGCCGGGGAGCTGTTTTTT.

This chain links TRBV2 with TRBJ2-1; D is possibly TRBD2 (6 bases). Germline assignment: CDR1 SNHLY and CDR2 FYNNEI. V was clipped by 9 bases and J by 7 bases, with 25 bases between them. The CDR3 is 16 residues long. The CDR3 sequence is CASSLAGLAFRNEQFF. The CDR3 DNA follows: TGTGCCAGTTCCTTAGCTGGGCTAGCGTTTCGGAATGAGCAGTTCTTC.

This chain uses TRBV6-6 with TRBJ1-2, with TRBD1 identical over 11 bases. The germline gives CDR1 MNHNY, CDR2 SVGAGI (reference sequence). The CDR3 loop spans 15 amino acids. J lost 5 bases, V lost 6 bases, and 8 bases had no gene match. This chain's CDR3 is CASSTRDRGEYGYTF. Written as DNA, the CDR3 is TGTGCCAGCAGCACCCGGGACAGGGGGGAATATGGCTACACCTTC.

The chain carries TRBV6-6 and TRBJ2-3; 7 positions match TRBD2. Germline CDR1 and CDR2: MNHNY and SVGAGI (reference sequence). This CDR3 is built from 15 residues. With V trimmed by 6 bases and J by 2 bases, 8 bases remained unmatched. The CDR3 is CASRNNGGSTDTQYF. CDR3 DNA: TGTGCCAGCAGAAACAACGGGGGGTCCACAGATACGCAGTATTTT.

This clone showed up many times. In nucleotides, the CDR3 is TGTGCCAGTAGTGCCACGGGGGGAGCTCAGCCCCAGCATTTT. This codes for CASSATGGAQPQHF. The chain carries TRBV19 and TRBJ1-5; D might be TRBD1 (5 bases). The germline V and J ends were trimmed by 5 bases and 6 bases, with 14 bases remaining between them. The V gene's germline CDR1 is LNHDA and CDR2 SQIVND (reference sequence). The CDR3 loop spans 14 amino acids.

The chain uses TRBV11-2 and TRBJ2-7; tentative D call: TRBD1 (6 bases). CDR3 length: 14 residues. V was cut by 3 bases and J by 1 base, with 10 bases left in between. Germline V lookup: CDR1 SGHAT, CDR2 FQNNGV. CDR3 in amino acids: CASSLSRGSYEQYF. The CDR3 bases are TGTGCCAGCAGCTTGTCCAGGGGATCCTACGAGCAGTACTTC.

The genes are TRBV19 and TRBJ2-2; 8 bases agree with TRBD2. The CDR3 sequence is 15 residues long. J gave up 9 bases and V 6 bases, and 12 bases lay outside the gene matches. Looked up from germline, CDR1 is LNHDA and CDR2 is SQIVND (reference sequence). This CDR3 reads CASSPQSGGYRELFF. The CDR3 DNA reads TGTGCCAGTAGCCCGCAGTCGGGAGGGTATCGGGAGCTGTTTTTT.

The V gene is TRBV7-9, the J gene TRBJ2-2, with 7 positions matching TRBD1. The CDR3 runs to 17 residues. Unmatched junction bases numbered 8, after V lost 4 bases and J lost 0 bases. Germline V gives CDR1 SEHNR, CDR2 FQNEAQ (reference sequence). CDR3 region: CASSSQRGHTNTGELFF. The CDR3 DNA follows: TGTGCCAGCAGCTCCCAGAGGGGGCACACGAACACCGGGGAGCTGTTTTTT.

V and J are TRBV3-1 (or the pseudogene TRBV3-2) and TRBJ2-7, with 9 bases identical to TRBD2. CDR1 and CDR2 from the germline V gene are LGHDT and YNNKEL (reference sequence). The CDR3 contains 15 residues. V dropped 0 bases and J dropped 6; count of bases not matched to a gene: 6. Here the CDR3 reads CASSQEGAGGLEQYF. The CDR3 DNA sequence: TGTGCCAGCAGCCAAGAGGGGGCGGGAGGGCTCGAGCAGTACTTC.

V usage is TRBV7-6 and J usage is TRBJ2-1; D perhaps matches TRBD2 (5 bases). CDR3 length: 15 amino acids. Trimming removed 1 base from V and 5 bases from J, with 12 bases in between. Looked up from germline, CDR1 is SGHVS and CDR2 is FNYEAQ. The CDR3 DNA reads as TGTGCCAGCAGCTTAGGGGCTAAAGCGGACAATGAGCAGTTCTTC. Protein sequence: CASSLGAKADNEQFF.

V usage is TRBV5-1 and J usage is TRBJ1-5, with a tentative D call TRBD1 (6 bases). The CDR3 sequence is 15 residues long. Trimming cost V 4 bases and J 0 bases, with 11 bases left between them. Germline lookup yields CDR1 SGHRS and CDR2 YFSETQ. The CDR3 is CASSPGEYSNQPQHF. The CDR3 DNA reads TGCGCCAGCAGCCCAGGGGAGTATAGCAATCAGCCCCAGCATTTT.

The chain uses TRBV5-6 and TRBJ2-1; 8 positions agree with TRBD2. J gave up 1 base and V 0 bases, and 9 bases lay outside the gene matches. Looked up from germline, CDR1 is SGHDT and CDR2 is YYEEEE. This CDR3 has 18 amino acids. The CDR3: CASSLVAGRVLSYNEQFF. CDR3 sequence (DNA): TGTGCCAGCAGCTTGGTAGCGGGGAGGGTGTTATCCTACAATGAGCAGTTCTTC. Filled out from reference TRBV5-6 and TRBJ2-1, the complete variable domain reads DAGVTQSPTHLIKTRGQQVTLRCSPKSGHDTVSWYQQALGQGPQFIFQYYEEEERQRGNFPDRFSGHQFPNYSSELNVNALLLGDSALYLCASSLVAGRVLSYNEQFFGPGTRLTVL.

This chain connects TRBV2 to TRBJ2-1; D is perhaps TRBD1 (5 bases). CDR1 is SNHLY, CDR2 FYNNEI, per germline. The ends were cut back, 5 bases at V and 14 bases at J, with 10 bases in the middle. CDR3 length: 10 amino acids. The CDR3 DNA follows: TGTGCCAGCAGTATTGGGGCTGAGTTCTTC. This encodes CASSIGAEFF. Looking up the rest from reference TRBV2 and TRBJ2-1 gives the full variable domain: EPEVTQTPSHQVTQMGQEVILRCVPISNHLYFYWYRQILGQKVEFLVSFYNNEISEKSEIFDDQFSVERPDGSNFTLKIRSTKLEDSAMYFCASSIGAEFFGPGTRLTVL.